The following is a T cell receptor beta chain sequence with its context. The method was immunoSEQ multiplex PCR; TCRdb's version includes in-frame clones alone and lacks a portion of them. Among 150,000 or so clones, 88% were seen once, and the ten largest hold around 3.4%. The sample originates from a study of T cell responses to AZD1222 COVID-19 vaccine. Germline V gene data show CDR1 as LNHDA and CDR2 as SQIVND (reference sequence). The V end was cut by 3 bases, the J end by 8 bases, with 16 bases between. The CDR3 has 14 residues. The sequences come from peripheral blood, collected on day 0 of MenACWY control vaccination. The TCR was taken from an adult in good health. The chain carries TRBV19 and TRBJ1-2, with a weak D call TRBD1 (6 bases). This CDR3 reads CASSIISPQGGYTF. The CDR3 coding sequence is TGTGCCAGTAGTATTATATCGCCCCAGGGGGGCTACACCTTC.